This T cell receptor beta chain was recorded in a study of T cell responses to AZD1222 COVID-19 vaccine. Study in general: Some second doses came at about 4 weeks and others at about 12 weeks; these were pooled.

The CDR3 is 14 amino acids. V gave up 6 bases and J gave up 2 bases, with 11 bases separating them. Germline V gives CDR1 WSHSY, CDR2 SAAADI. Sequenced by immunoSEQ multiplex PCR; TCRdb stores in-frame clones only, minus some. Seen here are some 120,000 clones, approximately 90% observed once, and the top ten hold about 5%. This receptor was identified in an adult in good health. The sequencing here drew on peripheral blood, taken on day 0 of AZD1222 vaccination. This rearrangement joins TRBV10-2 to TRBJ2-1, with D uncertain. The CDR3 nucleotides are TGCGCCAGCAGGGACCCCCGGCCCTACAATGAGCAGTTCTTC. Encoded protein: CASRDPRPYNEQFF.